The 2 T cell receptor beta chains in this list originate from one sample, sequenced in a study of CXCR3-negative and CXCR3-positive naive CD8 T cells. Their antigens remain unidentified. Overall study results and limits: CXCR3-positive naive cells had TRB CDR3s that were more hydrophobic than CXCR3-negative naive cells had.

UMI-labeled 5' RACE yielded the TRB cDNA libraries. One entry per CDR3 protein, without DNA, is what TCRdb gives after re-calling the 5' RACE reads. The sample features 85,000 to 90,000 distinct CDR3 sequences, with nearly 0.85% in its top ten. The sample taken for sequencing was naive CXCR3+ CD8+ T cells from blood. Specified subset: CD45RO-CCR7+CD27+CD95- naive CD8+ T cells expressing CXCR3 (TNR3+). The receptors were sampled from a human donor in good health. Some clones in this sample may be carry-over from other donors' samples.

V usage is TRBV27 and J usage is TRBJ1-1; absent DNA, TCRdb's TRBD1 call cannot be checked. CDR1 and CDR2 from the germline V gene are MNHEY and SMNVEV (reference sequence). CDR3 length: 13 amino acids. CDR3 in amino acids: CASSLGGPTEAFF.

The V and J genes are TRBV12-3 or TRBV12-4 and TRBJ1-4. This CDR3 has 13 amino acids. The CDR3 spells CASSGTDMRKLFF.